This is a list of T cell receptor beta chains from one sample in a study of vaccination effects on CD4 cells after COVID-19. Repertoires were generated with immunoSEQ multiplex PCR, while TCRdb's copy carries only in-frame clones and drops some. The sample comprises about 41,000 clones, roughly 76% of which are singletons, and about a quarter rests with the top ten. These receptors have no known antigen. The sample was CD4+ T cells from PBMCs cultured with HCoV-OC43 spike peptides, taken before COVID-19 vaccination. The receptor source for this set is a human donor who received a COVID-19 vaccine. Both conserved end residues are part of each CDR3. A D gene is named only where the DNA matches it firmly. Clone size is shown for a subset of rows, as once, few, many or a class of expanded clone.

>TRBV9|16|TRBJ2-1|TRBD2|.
CASSVVAGGSYNEQFF
TGTGCCAGCAGCGTAGTAGCGGGAGGATCCTACAATGAGCAGTTCTTC
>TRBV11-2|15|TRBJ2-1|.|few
CASSSPGPRRGEQFF
TGTGCCAGCAGCTCTCCCGGGCCTAGACGGGGTGAGCAGTTCTTC
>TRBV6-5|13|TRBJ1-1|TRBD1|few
CASWTGMNTEAFF
TGTGCCAGCTGGACAGGCATGAACACTGAAGCTTTCTTT
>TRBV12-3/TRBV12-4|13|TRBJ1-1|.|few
CASSQGRNTEAFF
TGTGCCAGCAGCCAGGGACGGAACACTGAAGCTTTCTTT
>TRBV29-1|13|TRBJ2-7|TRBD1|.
CSVARQGSREQYF
TGCAGCGTCGCCAGACAGGGTTCGCGTGAGCAGTACTTC
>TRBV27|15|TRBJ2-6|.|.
CASSFLSTGANVLTF
TGTGCCAGCAGTTTCTTGTCTACTGGGGCCAACGTCCTGACTTTC
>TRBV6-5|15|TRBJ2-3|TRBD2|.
CASSFLAGSTDTQYF
TGTGCCAGCAGTTTCCTAGCGGGTAGCACAGATACGCAGTATTTT
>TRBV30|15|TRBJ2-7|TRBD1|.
CAWSYTGTDPLEQYF
TGTGCCTGGAGTTATACCGGGACAGACCCCCTCGAGCAGTACTTC
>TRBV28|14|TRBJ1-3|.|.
CASSRGRAGNTIYF
TGTGCCAGCAGTAGGGGGAGGGCTGGAAACACCATATATTTT
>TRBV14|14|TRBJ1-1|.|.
CASSRVPGITEAFF
TGTGCCAGCAGCCGTGTTCCAGGGATCACTGAAGCTTTCTTT
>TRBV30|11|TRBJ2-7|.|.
CAWSQGYEQYF
TGTGCCTGGAGCCAGGGCTACGAGCAGTACTTC
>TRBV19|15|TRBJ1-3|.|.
CASRLTAASGNTIYF
TGTGCCAGTAGACTGACGGCCGCCTCTGGAAACACCATATATTTT
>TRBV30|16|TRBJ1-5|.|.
CAWSVQGGKGNQPQHF
TGTGCCTGGAGTGTACAGGGAGGGAAAGGGAATCAGCCCCAGCATTTT
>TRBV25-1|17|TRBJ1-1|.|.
CASSDRGRAAPAPEAFF
TGTGCCAGCAGTGATAGGGGGAGGGCGGCCCCGGCGCCAGAAGCTTTCTTT
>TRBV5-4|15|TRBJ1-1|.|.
CASSLAASGDTEAFF
TGTGCCAGCAGCTTGGCGGCCTCGGGGGACACTGAAGCTTTCTTT
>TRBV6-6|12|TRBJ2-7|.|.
CASSPGNYEQYF
TGTGCCAGCAGTCCGGGTAACTACGAGCAGTACTTC
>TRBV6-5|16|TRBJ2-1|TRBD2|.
CASSYSFLAGDNEQFF
TGTGCCAGCAGTTACTCCTTCCTAGCGGGAGACAATGAGCAGTTCTTC
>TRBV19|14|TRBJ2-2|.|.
CASSIDRGTGELFF
TGTGCCAGTAGTATAGACCGGGGCACCGGGGAGCTGTTTTTT
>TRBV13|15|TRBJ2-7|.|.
CASSLGGGLTYEQYF
TGTGCCAGCAGCTTAGGTGGGGGACTTACCTACGAGCAGTACTTC
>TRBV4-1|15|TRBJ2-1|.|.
CASSPLGVENNEQFF
TGCGCCAGCAGCCCCCTCGGGGTCGAGAACAATGAGCAGTTCTTC
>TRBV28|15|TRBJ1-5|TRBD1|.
CASISGSGGGYPQHF
TGTGCCAGCATCAGTGGTTCAGGGGGGGGATACCCCCAGCATTTT
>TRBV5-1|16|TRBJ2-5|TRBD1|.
CASSLSTTGAGETQYF
TGCGCCAGCAGCCTCTCAACCACAGGGGCCGGGGAGACCCAGTACTTC
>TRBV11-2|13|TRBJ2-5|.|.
CASSLGDRETQYF
TGTGCCAGCAGCTTAGGTGATAGGGAGACCCAGTACTTC
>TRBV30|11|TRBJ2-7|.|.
CAWSPLYEQYF
TGTGCCTGGAGCCCCCTTTACGAGCAGTACTTC
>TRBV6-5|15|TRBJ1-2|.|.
CASSPLGIANYGYTF
TGTGCCAGCAGTCCCCTCGGGATAGCTAACTATGGCTACACCTTC
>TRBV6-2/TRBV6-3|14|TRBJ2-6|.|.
CASSYSGGANVLTF
TGTGCCAGCAGTTATTCTGGGGGGGCCAACGTCCTGACTTTC
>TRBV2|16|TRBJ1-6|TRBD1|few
CASSSGQARPYSPLHF
TGTGCCAGCAGTTCCGGACAGGCCCGGCCATATTCACCCCTCCACTTT
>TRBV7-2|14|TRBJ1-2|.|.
CASSRTLDNYGYTF
TGTGCCAGCAGCCGGACGCTTGATAACTATGGCTACACCTTC
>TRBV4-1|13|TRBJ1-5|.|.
CASSRGRNQPQHF
TGCGCCAGCAGCCGAGGGAGGAATCAGCCCCAGCATTTT
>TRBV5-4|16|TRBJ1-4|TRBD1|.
CASSQLRGADNEKLFF
TGTGCCAGCAGCCAGCTCAGGGGGGCGGATAATGAAAAACTGTTTTTT
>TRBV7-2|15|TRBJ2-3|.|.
CASSLGGHYTDTQYF
TGTGCCAGCAGCTTAGGCGGGCACTACACAGATACGCAGTATTTT
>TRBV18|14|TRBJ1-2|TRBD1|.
CASSPPGTVRGYTF
TGTGCCAGCTCACCACCGGGGACAGTGCGGGGCTACACCTTC
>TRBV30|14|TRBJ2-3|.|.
CAWIGSGRTDTQYF
TGTGCCTGGATAGGGTCGGGACGCACAGATACGCAGTATTTT
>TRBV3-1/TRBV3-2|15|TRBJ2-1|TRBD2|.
CASRLAGGPYNEQFF
TGTGCCAGCAGACTAGCGGGGGGCCCCTACAATGAGCAGTTCTTC
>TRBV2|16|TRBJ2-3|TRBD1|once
CASSEFGQGAGDTQYF
TGTGCCAGCAGTGAATTCGGCCAGGGGGCCGGAGATACGCAGTATTTT
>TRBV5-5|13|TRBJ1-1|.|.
CASSLATGLEAFF
TGTGCCAGCAGCTTGGCCACGGGACTTGAAGCTTTCTTT
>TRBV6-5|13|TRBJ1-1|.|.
CALGEVMDTEAFF
TGTGCTCTAGGGGAGGTGATGGACACTGAAGCTTTCTTT